A few counts support the clone carrying this TCR beta chain. Trimming removed 1 base from V and 2 bases from J, with 3 bases in between. The CDR3 has 13 amino acids. Germline V gene sequence: CDR1 SGHRS, CDR2 YFSETQ. It was with unique molecular identifiers that the TCRbeta library was prepared. TCRdb analysed the PCR reads with MiXCR anew, one entry per CDR3 protein. The table lists 60,000 to 85,000 distinct CDR3 sequences, roughly 20% of them singletons. This sample is part of a study of T-cell reconstitution after alpha-beta-depleted transplantation in children. The sequence was obtained from a male patient aged 2-15 years who had a stem cell transplant for acute lymphoblastic leukemia, so the T cells may come from the graft donor. Sample: PBMCs, mostly from graft donor cells, taken 360 days after TCRalphabeta/CD19-depleted stem cell transplant. J is TRBJ2-2 and V is TRBV5-1; D remains ambiguous. This CDR3 is CASSLYNTGELFF. As DNA, the CDR3 is TGCGCCAGCAGCTTGTACAACACCGGGGAGCTGTTTTTT.